This passage covers 9 T cell receptor beta chains from one sample sequenced in a study of blood T cell repertoires in COVID-19. The assay was immunoSEQ multiplex PCR, and TCRdb's table has in-frame clones only and misses some. The data hold about 180,000 clones, with about 83% observed a single time. The sequencing sample was made of PBMCs or T cells enriched from blood (not recorded which). Receptor source: a woman aged 25 to 45 who had recovered from COVID-19.

The chain employs TRBV28 and TRBJ1-4, with TRBD1 matching 7 bases. The CDR3 has 16 amino acids. From germline, CDR1 is MDHEN and CDR2 SYDVKM. Trimming at V came to 5 bases and at J to 7 bases, leaving 13 bases not matched to a gene. CDR3 loop: CASSPLRKGGIEKLFF. CDR3 DNA: TGTGCCAGCAGTCCCCTCCGGAAAGGGGGCATTGAAAAACTGTTTTTT. Full variable domain (remainder filled in from reference TRBV28 and TRBJ1-4): DVKVTQSSRYLVKRTGEKVFLECVQDMDHENMFWYRQDPGLGLRLIYFSYDVKMKEKGDIPEGYSVSREKKERFSLILESASTNQTSMYLCASSPLRKGGIEKLFFGSGTQLSVL.

The chain is built from TRBV7-8 and TRBJ1-2, with 7 positions matching TRBD1. V gave up 5 bases and J gave up 0 bases; unmatched junction bases: 9. This CDR3 has 16 residues. CDR1 and CDR2 (germline): SGHVS, FQNEAQ. In nucleotides, the CDR3 is TGTGCCAGCAGCCCCCGCCGGACAGGTACTAACTATGGCTACACCTTC. As protein: CASSPRRTGTNYGYTF. The full variable domain, rest sourced from reference TRBV7-8 and TRBJ1-2, is GAGVSQSPRYKVAKRGQDVALRCDPISGHVSLFWYQQALGQGPEFLTYFQNEAQLDKSGLPSDRFFAERPEGSVSTLKIQRTQQEDSAVYLCASSPRRTGTNYGYTFGSGTRLTVV.

The V call is TRBV6-6, the J call TRBJ1-1; 8 bases are a match to TRBD1. The CDR3 has 18 amino acids. The germline gives CDR1 MNHNY, CDR2 SVGAGI (reference sequence). The V and J ends lost 6 bases and 4 bases, in that order; junction bases with no gene match: 19. CDR3: CASSRTVWTGMEGTEAFF. In nucleotides, the CDR3 is TGTGCCAGCAGCCGAACCGTCTGGACAGGGATGGAGGGCACTGAAGCTTTCTTT.

The chain employs TRBV5-1 and TRBJ2-5; TRBD2 might be the D (6 bases). CDR1 and CDR2 from the germline V gene are SGHRS and YFSETQ. With 6 bases removed from V and 0 bases from J, the gap between germline ends came to 18 bases. The CDR3 is 16 residues long. In DNA form, the CDR3 reads TGCGCCAGCAAGCCGTCCCGGGACTCCCACCAAGAGACCCAGTACTTC. Its protein is CASKPSRDSHQETQYF.

This clone was counted once. CDR3 nucleotide sequence: TGTGCCAGCAGCTCCGATGGACAGGGGGCGCGGGCGTATGGCTACACCTTC. Translation gives CASSSDGQGARAYGYTF. This chain uses TRBV7-2 with TRBJ1-2; 11 bases align to TRBD1. The trim removed 4 bases at V and 5 bases at J, leaving 12 bases unmatched. Germline V CDR1 and CDR2: SGHTA, FQGNSA. The CDR3 has 17 residues.

J is TRBJ2-7 and V is TRBV27, with D perhaps TRBD2 (5 bases). Trimming removed 11 bases at V and 1 base at J, with 24 bases between. The CDR3 is made up of 16 amino acids. Germline assignment: CDR1 MNHEY and CDR2 SMNVEV (reference sequence). The CDR3 nucleotides read TGTGCCTCGGGAAGAAGGTTAGTAGGTCCTTCCTACGAGCAGTACTTC. Translated: CASGRRLVGPSYEQYF.

This rearrangement joins TRBV2 to TRBJ2-1, with a weak D call TRBD1 (6 bases). The CDR3 is 11 amino acids. Germline loops: CDR1 SNHLY, CDR2 FYNNEI. V lost 10 bases to trimming and J lost 6 bases, with 10 bases between them. CDR3 nucleotide sequence: TGTGCCACTACACAGGGCAATGAGCAGTTCTTC. As protein: CATTQGNEQFF.

The chain combines TRBV27 with TRBJ1-1, with TRBD1 as a possible D gene (6 bases). Germline V gene data show CDR1 as MNHEY and CDR2 as SMNVEV (reference sequence). CDR3 size: 13 residues. The CDR3 protein is CAIARQGSTEAFF. DNA for the CDR3: TGTGCTATTGCAAGGCAGGGGAGCACTGAAGCTTTCTTT.

J is TRBJ1-1 and V is TRBV4-2; D is uncertain. Trimming cost V 0 bases and J 9 bases, with 11 bases left between them. The CDR3 spans 13 residues. Germline V CDR1 and CDR2: LGHNA, YNFKEQ. The CDR3: CASSQDLTLQAFF. CDR3 nucleotide sequence: TGTGCCAGCAGCCAAGATTTGACACTGCAAGCTTTCTTT.